This paragraph covers one T cell receptor (beta chain) sequence. The tumor samples were collected prior to definitive surgery or chemotherapy. Trimming removed 3 bases from V and 6 bases from J; junction bases left unmatched: 11. The CDR3 has 19 residues. The germline gives CDR1 SEHNR, CDR2 FQNEAQ (reference sequence). This entry is derived from a study of high-grade serous ovarian cancer treatment subgroups. Sequencing used immunoSEQ multiplex PCR; TCRdb keeps in-frame clones, though not all of them. Among about 15,000 clones listed, approximately 87% were seen once. Sequencing used tumor tissue. V usage is TRBV7-9 and J usage is TRBJ2-2; TRBD2 matches 15 bases. The clonotype comes from a human donor with high-grade serous ovarian cancer. CDR3 sequence: CASSLLPGLAGGNAGELFF. In DNA, the CDR3 is TGTGCCAGCAGCTTGCTCCCGGGACTAGCGGGGGGTAACGCCGGGGAGCTGTTTTTT.